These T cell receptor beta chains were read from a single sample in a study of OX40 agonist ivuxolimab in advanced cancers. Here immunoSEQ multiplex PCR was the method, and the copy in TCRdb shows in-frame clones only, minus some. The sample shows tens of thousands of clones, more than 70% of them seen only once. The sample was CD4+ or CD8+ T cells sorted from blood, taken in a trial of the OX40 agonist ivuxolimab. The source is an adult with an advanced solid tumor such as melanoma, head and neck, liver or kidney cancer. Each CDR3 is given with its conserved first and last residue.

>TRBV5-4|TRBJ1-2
CASSLNWGRGLGYTF
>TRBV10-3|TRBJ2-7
CAIRGGQGEYEQYF
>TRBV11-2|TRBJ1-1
CASSQSIQGTTEAFF
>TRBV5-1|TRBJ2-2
CASSFVGGGTGELFF
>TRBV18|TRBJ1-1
CASSRGLSTEAFF
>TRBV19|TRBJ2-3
CASRSDSSGVDTQYF
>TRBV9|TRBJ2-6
CASSVQGPGANVLTF
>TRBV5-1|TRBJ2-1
CASRRGGTLGKAYNEQFF
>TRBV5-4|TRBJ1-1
CASSSSTNTEAFF
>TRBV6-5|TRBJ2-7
CASGLTGGVEQYF
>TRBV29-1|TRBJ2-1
CSGTGDVVNEQFF